This passage covers 26 T cell receptor beta chains from one sample sequenced in a study of T cells after yellow fever vaccination. TCRdb reprocessed the 5' RACE reads with MiXCR, giving one entry per CDR3 protein. The sample contains 150,000 to 200,000 distinct CDR3 sequences, approximately 6.2% of which appear only once. Specimen: CD4+ T cells sorted from PBMCs, collected on the day of the first yellow fever vaccination. Every receptor here comes from a man aged 18-30 years who received the YFV17D yellow fever vaccine.

This clonotype was counted many times. The rearrangement uses TRBV11-2 and TRBJ1-1; the D is unclear. The CDR3 sequence is 16 residues long. The germline V gene has CDR1 SGHAT and CDR2 FQNNGV. The V and J ends lost 0 bases and 5 bases respectively, with 16 bases between them. The CDR3: CASSLDSWVVSTEAFF. The CDR3, as DNA: TGTGCCAGCAGCTTAGATTCGTGGGTTGTGAGTACTGAAGCTTTCTTT.

The J gene is TRBJ2-2, the V gene TRBV9; possibly TRBD1 for D (5 bases). Looked up from germline, CDR1 is SGDLS and CDR2 is YYNGEE. This CDR3 contains 13 residues. V lost 4 bases and J lost 6, with 10 bases in between. The CDR3 sequence is CASSPDTAGELFF. CDR3 in DNA: TGTGCCAGCAGCCCGGACACGGCCGGGGAGCTGTTTTTT.

This clonotype has a count of ten or more. The genes are TRBV6-1 and TRBJ2-3; D gene unclear. Germline V gene sequence: CDR1 MNHNS, CDR2 SASEGT. The CDR3 covers 14 residues. Trimming took 7 bases from V and 0 from J, leaving 11 bases between them. As DNA, the CDR3 is TGTGCCAGCACCCGGACCCCTAGCACAGATACGCAGTATTTT. It encodes CASTRTPSTDTQYF.

V and J are TRBV7-2 and TRBJ2-3; no firm D call. Germline CDR1 reads SGHTA; CDR2 reads FQGNSA. The CDR3 totals 15 residues. V was pared by 2 bases and J by 1 base, with 10 bases between. The CDR3 DNA reads TGTGCCAGCAGCTTATATGGAGCAGGCACAGATACGCAGTATTTT. Its protein is CASSLYGAGTDTQYF.

This chain uses TRBV6-2 or TRBV6-3 with TRBJ2-1, with 7 bases that match TRBD1. After removal of 3 bases from V and 13 bases from J, the junction contained 3 bases not matched to a gene. The CDR3 is 11 amino acids. Germline-derived CDR1 and CDR2 are MNHEY and SVGEGT. The CDR3 sequence is CASSYRGPQFF. The CDR3 DNA reads TGTGCCAGCAGTTATAGGGGGCCCCAGTTCTTC.

This clonotype was recorded many times. This chain uses TRBV4-3 with TRBJ2-7; D is unresolved. The germline V gene encodes CDR1 LGHNA and CDR2 YSLEER. This CDR3 has 16 amino acids. V lost 0 bases, J lost 3 bases, and 15 bases lay in between. CDR3 region: CASSQDKGRIHYEQYF. In DNA form, the CDR3 reads TGCGCCAGCAGCCAAGATAAAGGACGTATACACTACGAGCAGTACTTC.

This clonotype was counted many times. The chain employs TRBV4-2 and TRBJ2-2; 10 bases align to TRBD2. The CDR3 consists of 19 residues. V shed 6 bases and J 2 bases; nucleotides not matched to a gene: 15. Per germline, CDR1 LGHNA and CDR2 YNFKEQ. The CDR3 spells CASSEKRLLAGLNTGELFF. The CDR3 nucleotides read TGTGCCAGCAGTGAAAAACGATTACTAGCGGGGCTCAACACCGGGGAGCTGTTTTTT.

This clonotype was counted a few times. V and J are TRBV7-2 and TRBJ2-7, with 8 bases fitting TRBD1. V gave up 5 bases and J gave up 2 bases; unmatched junction bases: 5. CDR1 is SGHTA, CDR2 FQGNSA, per germline. The CDR3 length is 14 residues. The CDR3 DNA is TGTGCCAGCAGCCACCGGACAGGGACCTACGAGCAGTACTTC. This sequence encodes CASSHRTGTYEQYF.

There are many counts of this clonotype. The genes are TRBV9 and TRBJ1-2, with 10 bases lining up with TRBD1. The CDR3 contains 14 residues. Germline assignment: CDR1 SGDLS and CDR2 YYNGEE. The ends lost 3 bases at V and 4 bases at J; junction bases unmatched: 3. CDR3 sequence (DNA): TGTGCCAGCAGCGATCGGACAGGGGGCTATGGCTACACCTTC. It yields the protein CASSDRTGGYGYTF.

This clonotype was recorded at least ten times. The genes are TRBV18 and TRBJ1-5; TRBD1 agrees at 8 bases. The CDR3 is 15 residues long. With V trimmed by 6 bases and J by 3 bases, 7 bases remained unmatched. The germline gives CDR1 KGHSH, CDR2 LQKENI. The CDR3 DNA reads as TGTGCCAGCTCCCTCCGACAGGGGAACAATCAGCCCCAGCATTTT. This codes for CASSLRQGNNQPQHF.

In its sample, this clonotype was seen a few times. V is TRBV7-9 and J is TRBJ1-5, with 8 bases lining up with TRBD1. This CDR3 has 13 amino acids. Germline trimming cut 8 bases from V and 6 bases from J; bases unmatched to any gene: 6. The V gene's germline CDR1 is SEHNR and CDR2 FQNEAQ (reference sequence). As DNA, the CDR3 is TGTGCCAGCGGACAGGGTTTGAGTCAGCCCCAGCATTTT. Translating it yields CASGQGLSQPQHF.

The V gene is TRBV5-4, the J gene TRBJ2-5; perhaps TRBD2 as D (5 bases). Looked up from germline, CDR1 is SGHNT and CDR2 is YYREEE (reference sequence). Trimming removed 1 base from V and 5 bases from J, with 15 bases in between. The CDR3 is 15 amino acids. DNA for the CDR3: TGTGCCAGCAGCTTGTCTGGGCAGCCGGGGGAGACCCAGTACTTC. Its protein is CASSLSGQPGETQYF.

This clonotype was seen many times. The J gene is TRBJ1-2, the V gene TRBV3-1, with TRBD1 identical over 7 bases. This CDR3 has 12 amino acids. CDR1 LGHDT and CDR2 YNNKEL come from the germline V gene (reference sequence). J lost 8 bases, V lost 5 bases, and 5 bases had no gene match. CDR3 nucleotides: TGTGCCAGCAGCTCGACAGGGAAAGGCTACACCTTC. It specifies CASSSTGKGYTF.

This clonotype was seen a handful of times. V is TRBV10-3 and J is TRBJ2-2, with TRBD2 matching over 15 bases. Germline CDR1 is ENHRY and CDR2 is SYGVKD. This CDR3 has 16 residues. The chain's CDR3 is CVTLSGLAGGTGELFF. CDR3 nucleotides: TGTGTCACTCTTTCGGGACTAGCGGGGGGCACCGGGGAGCTGTTTTTT.

This chain links TRBV6-2 or TRBV6-3 with TRBJ2-5, with D unclear. The CDR3 sequence is 15 residues long. Germline CDR1 reads MNHEY; CDR2 reads SVGEGT. V gave up 5 bases and J gave up 1 base, with 14 bases separating them. DNA for the CDR3: TGTGCCAGCAGTAGCCTAACGGGCGTCCAAGAGACCCAGTACTTC. It translates to CASSSLTGVQETQYF.

This clonotype was counted many times. The chain is built from TRBV20-1 and TRBJ2-5, with 9 bases matching TRBD1. CDR3 size: 13 residues. Looked up from germline, CDR1 is DFQATT and CDR2 is SNEGSKA (reference sequence). After removal of 3 bases from V and 4 bases from J, the junction contained 3 bases not matched to a gene. The CDR3 DNA reads as TGCAGTGCTAGGGGACAGGGACGAGAGACCCAGTACTTC. This gives the protein CSARGQGRETQYF.

The rearrangement links TRBV7-9 to TRBJ1-3; D not resolved. This CDR3 is built from 15 residues. The V end lost 7 bases, the J end lost 4 bases, and 17 bases lay between the germline ends. In germline, CDR1 is SEHNR, CDR2 FQNEAQ (reference sequence). The CDR3 protein is CASTSLGLSGNTIYF. The CDR3 bases are TGTGCCAGCACCTCCTTGGGCCTCTCAGGAAACACCATATATTTT.

Here the CDR3 DNA reads TGTGCCAGCAGCCCCAGCAGGACACCCCCCCGGGGGACGCAGTATTTT. It yields the protein CASSPSRTPPRGTQYF. The rearrangement links TRBV6-5 to TRBJ2-3; maybe TRBD2 (6 bases). This CDR3 contains 16 residues. The germline V gene encodes CDR1 MNHEY and CDR2 SVGAGI. V lost 6 bases and J lost 9, with 25 bases in between.

Many counts were recorded for this clonotype. The chain combines TRBV6-5 with TRBJ2-7, with TRBD2 matching 9 bases. CDR3 length: 16 amino acids. Trimming removed 0 bases from V and 3 bases from J; junction bases left unmatched: 6. Germline CDR1 and CDR2: MNHEY and SVGAGI. The DNA for the CDR3 is TGTGCCAGCAGTTACTCGATGGCTAGCGGGGTCTACGAGCAGTACTTC. This sequence encodes CASSYSMASGVYEQYF.

The gene calls are TRBV19 and TRBJ1-2, with a tentative D call TRBD1 (6 bases). In germline, CDR1 is LNHDA, CDR2 SQIVND (reference sequence). Trimming cost V 5 bases and J 6 bases, with 13 bases left between them. The CDR3 has 13 residues. The CDR3 coding sequence is TGTGCCAGTAGTCCGGACAGAGTCGATGGCTACACCTTC. The encoded protein is CASSPDRVDGYTF.

The chain links TRBV15 to TRBJ2-5; 7 nucleotides match TRBD2. With 0 bases clipped from V and 1 base from J, the junction kept 2 bases outside the gene matches. The CDR3 has 15 amino acids. Germline V gives CDR1 LNHNV, CDR2 YYDKDF (reference sequence). The CDR3 here is CATSRDPGGQETQYF. The CDR3, as DNA: TGTGCCACCAGCAGAGATCCGGGGGGCCAAGAGACCCAGTACTTC.

This clonotype was counted many times. The chain joins TRBV7-2 to TRBJ2-1; D tentatively reads TRBD1 or TRBD2 (6 bases each). The V gene lost 1 base and the J gene lost 2 bases, with 12 bases spanning the gap. This CDR3 comprises 16 residues. Germline values: CDR1 SGHTA, CDR2 FQGNSA. CDR3 in DNA: TGTGCCAGCAGCTTAGGAGGAGGGGGAACCTACAATGAGCAGTTCTTC. This codes for CASSLGGGGTYNEQFF.

This clonotype has at least ten counts. V and J are TRBV4-1 and TRBJ2-3; no firm D call. The V end was cut by 1 base, the J end by 0 bases, with 5 bases between. Germline V gene sequence: CDR1 MGHRA, CDR2 YSYEKL. This CDR3 is built from 14 residues. CDR3 region: CASSQVLSTDTQYF. CDR3 coding DNA: TGCGCCAGCAGCCAAGTGCTTAGCACAGATACGCAGTATTTT.

There are a few counts of this clonotype. The chain is built from TRBV6-5 and TRBJ1-4, with TRBD1 matching 7 bases. The CDR3 extends over 15 amino acids. The junction had 7 bases not matched to a gene; V was cut back by 2 bases and J by 7 bases. Germline loops: CDR1 MNHEY, CDR2 SVGAGI. The CDR3 spells CASSYVQGSPEKLFF. In DNA form, the CDR3 reads TGTGCCAGCAGTTACGTACAGGGGAGCCCTGAAAAACTGTTTTTT.

The chain uses TRBV24-1 and TRBJ2-5, with 7 bases identical to TRBD1. The V and J ends lost 3 bases and 2 bases, in that order; junction bases with no gene match: 2. CDR3 length: 14 amino acids. Per germline, CDR1 KGHDR and CDR2 SFDVKD. In DNA, the CDR3 is TGTGCCACCAGTGATCTGGGACAGCAAGAGACCCAGTACTTC. Its translation: CATSDLGQQETQYF.

This clonotype was counted at least ten times. The gene calls are TRBV4-2 and TRBJ2-5; D may be TRBD2 (6 bases). The V and J ends lost 3 bases and 5 bases respectively, with 19 bases between them. Per the germline V gene, CDR1 is LGHNA and CDR2 is YNFKEQ. CDR3 length equals 16 residues. CDR3 sequence (DNA): TGTGCCAGCAGCCAGCCATTCCGGGACTCATGGGAGACCCAGTACTTC. Translation gives CASSQPFRDSWETQYF.